This is a list of T cell receptor beta chains from one sample in a study. TCRdb re-called the 5' RACE reads through MiXCR, storing one row per CDR3 protein. The sample has 45,000 to 60,000 distinct CDR3 sequences, almost 25% seen once. Specimen: tumor-infiltrating naive CD4+ T cells sorted from the breast tumor. The source is a female donor with breast cancer. Each CDR3 is given with its conserved first and last residue. D genes are given only for firm matches. Clone size is shown for a subset of rows, as once, few, many or a class of expanded clone.

size: many
D: TRBD1
V: TRBV5-1
J: TRBJ2-7
CDR3: CASTLGQGASYEQYF
DNA: TGCGCCAGCACCCTTGGACAGGGGGCGTCCTACGAGCAGTACTTC

size: few
D: -
V: TRBV12-3/TRBV12-4
J: TRBJ1-2
CDR3: CASSLERRVFYGYTF
DNA: TGTGCCAGCAGTTTAGAAAGAAGGGTCTTCTATGGCTACACCTTC

size: many
D: -
V: TRBV20-1
J: TRBJ2-5
CDR3: CSARPPRTLTQETQYF
DNA: TGCAGTGCTAGACCCCCCCGGACACTGACTCAAGAGACCCAGTACTTC

size: -
D: TRBD1
V: TRBV7-2
J: TRBJ2-7
CDR3: CASSLGQGEYEQYF
DNA: TGTGCCAGCAGCTTAGGACAGGGCGAATACGAGCAGTACTTC

size: few
D: -
V: TRBV27
J: TRBJ2-1
CDR3: CASKRRGNEQFF
DNA: TGTGCCAGCAAGAGGAGGGGGAATGAGCAGTTCTTC

size: -
D: -
V: TRBV20-1
J: TRBJ2-1
CDR3: CSARDLEKANEQFF
DNA: TGCAGTGCTAGAGACCTTGAGAAGGCCAATGAGCAGTTCTTC

size: many
D: -
V: TRBV20-1
J: TRBJ2-3
CDR3: CSARAQGGTDTQYF
DNA: TGCAGTGCTAGAGCGCAGGGTGGCACAGATACGCAGTATTTT

size: -
D: -
V: TRBV6-2/TRBV6-3
J: TRBJ2-7
CDR3: CASSPSIYEQYF
DNA: TGTGCCAGCAGTCCCTCCATATACGAGCAGTACTTC

size: -
D: TRBD1
V: TRBV7-8
J: TRBJ1-1
CDR3: CASSVGTGSTEAFF
DNA: TGTGCCAGCAGCGTAGGGACAGGTTCCACTGAAGCTTTCTTT

size: many
D: -
V: TRBV7-2
J: TRBJ2-6
CDR3: CASSLGQISGANVLTF
DNA: TGTGCCAGCAGCTTAGGTCAGATCTCTGGGGCCAACGTCCTGACTTTC

size: few
D: TRBD2
V: TRBV30
J: TRBJ2-1
CDR3: CAWSTLAGGRSEQFF
DNA: TGTGCCTGGAGTACCCTAGCGGGAGGGCGTAGTGAGCAGTTCTTC

size: few
D: -
V: TRBV20-1
J: TRBJ1-5
CDR3: CSASRTADQPQHF
DNA: TGCAGTGCTAGTCGGACAGCAGATCAGCCCCAGCATTTT

size: -
D: -
V: TRBV3-1
J: TRBJ2-2
CDR3: CASSYRTGLPGELFF
DNA: TGTGCCAGCAGCTATCGAACAGGGCTTCCCGGGGAGCTGTTTTTT

size: few
D: -
V: TRBV27
J: TRBJ2-2
CDR3: CASSLFGLTGLSIGELFF
DNA: TGTGCCAGCAGTTTGTTCGGTCTGACAGGACTGAGTATCGGGGAGCTGTTTTTT

size: -
D: -
V: TRBV6-6
J: TRBJ2-1
CDR3: CASSYAGFSYNEQFF
DNA: TGTGCCAGCAGTTACGCGGGGTTCTCCTACAATGAGCAGTTCTTC

size: -
D: -
V: TRBV3-1
J: TRBJ2-7
CDR3: CASSLGSANYEQYF
DNA: TGTGCCAGCAGTCTGGGCTCGGCAAACTACGAGCAGTACTTC

size: few
D: -
V: TRBV4-1
J: TRBJ1-5
CDR3: CASSHPGTRNQPQHF
DNA: TGCGCCAGCAGCCACCCCGGGACAAGAAATCAGCCCCAGCATTTT

size: -
D: -
V: TRBV6-6
J: TRBJ1-2
CDR3: CASSIDGFYGYTF
DNA: TGTGCCAGCAGCATTGACGGGTTCTATGGCTACACCTTC

size: many
D: -
V: TRBV20-1
J: TRBJ1-5
CDR3: CSARDRLGNQPQHF
DNA: TGCAGTGCTAGAGATCGTCTTGGCAATCAGCCCCAGCATTTT

size: few
D: TRBD2
V: TRBV20-1
J: TRBJ2-3
CDR3: CSAPGTSISDTQYF
DNA: TGCAGTGCGCCCGGGACTAGCATTTCAGATACGCAGTATTTT

size: many
D: -
V: TRBV7-3
J: TRBJ2-3
CDR3: CASSSGLLSTDTQYF
DNA: TGTGCCAGCAGCTCGGGACTGCTGTCGACAGATACGCAGTATTTT

size: few
D: -
V: TRBV20-1
J: TRBJ2-3
CDR3: CSVPPTGLEHTDTQYF
DNA: TGCAGTGTCCCACCTACAGGGCTAGAACACACAGATACGCAGTATTTT

size: -
D: TRBD2
V: TRBV5-1
J: TRBJ2-5
CDR3: CASSLGASGSQETQYF
DNA: TGCGCCAGCAGCTTGGGGGCTAGCGGCTCCCAAGAGACCCAGTACTTC

size: few
D: -
V: TRBV11-2
J: TRBJ2-1
CDR3: CASSSTRSSYNEQFF
DNA: TGTGCCAGCAGTTCCACTAGAAGCTCCTACAATGAGCAGTTCTTC

size: few
D: TRBD2
V: TRBV20-1
J: TRBJ2-7
CDR3: CSADRLAGVYEQYF
DNA: TGCAGTGCCGACCGACTAGCGGGAGTCTACGAGCAGTACTTC

size: -
D: -
V: TRBV20-1
J: TRBJ1-1
CDR3: CSARDGGGNTEAFF
DNA: TGCAGTGCTAGAGACGGGGGCGGAAACACTGAAGCTTTCTTT

size: few
D: TRBD1
V: TRBV29-1
J: TRBJ2-5
CDR3: CSVPRGQETQYF
DNA: TGCAGCGTTCCCAGGGGGCAAGAGACCCAGTACTTC

size: -
D: TRBD1
V: TRBV7-6
J: TRBJ2-2
CDR3: CASSRRGTGGTPNTGELFF
DNA: TGTGCCAGCAGCCGCAGGGGGACAGGGGGGACTCCGAACACCGGGGAGCTGTTTTTT

size: -
D: -
V: TRBV12-2
J: TRBJ2-5
CDR3: CASRLALSGPPPVEAGGLETQYF
DNA: TGTGCAAGTCGCTTAGCGCTTAGCGGTCCCCCCCCCGTTGAAGCGGGAGGGTTAGAGACCCAGTACTTC

size: many
D: -
V: TRBV9
J: TRBJ2-1
CDR3: CASSAERVSSYNEQFF
DNA: TGTGCCAGCAGCGCAGAACGGGTGAGCTCCTACAATGAGCAGTTCTTC

size: -
D: TRBD1
V: TRBV7-2
J: TRBJ1-2
CDR3: CASSPFGTGGNYGYTF
DNA: TGTGCCAGCAGCCCCTTCGGGACAGGGGGTAACTATGGCTACACCTTC

size: -
D: TRBD1
V: TRBV6-2/TRBV6-3
J: TRBJ1-5
CDR3: CASSRGGTGTQPQHF
DNA: TGTGCCAGCAGTCGAGGGGGGACAGGGACTCAGCCCCAGCATTTT

size: -
D: -
V: TRBV18
J: TRBJ2-1
CDR3: CASSRSGSDNEQFF
DNA: TGTGCCAGCTCTCGCAGCGGGTCAGACAATGAGCAGTTCTTC

size: few
D: TRBD2
V: TRBV11-2
J: TRBJ2-1
CDR3: CASSGIAGYNEQFF
DNA: TGTGCCAGCAGCGGGATAGCGGGGTACAATGAGCAGTTCTTC

size: -
D: -
V: TRBV20-1
J: TRBJ2-1
CDR3: CSAAQGDEQFF
DNA: TGCAGTGCTGCTCAGGGAGATGAGCAGTTCTTC

size: few
D: TRBD2
V: TRBV15
J: TRBJ2-2
CDR3: CATSRGSGTSGPTGELFF
DNA: TGTGCCACCAGCAGAGGGTCCGGGACTAGCGGGCCCACCGGGGAGCTGTTTTTT

size: many
D: TRBD1
V: TRBV5-6
J: TRBJ1-2
CDR3: CASSLTGAYGYTF
DNA: TGTGCCAGCAGCCTGACAGGGGCATATGGCTACACCTTC

size: -
D: -
V: TRBV6-1
J: TRBJ1-1
CDR3: CASGEHGPGTEAFF
DNA: TGTGCCAGCGGTGAACACGGGCCAGGGACTGAAGCTTTCTTT

size: few
D: -
V: TRBV6-2/TRBV6-3
J: TRBJ1-6
CDR3: CASRPAGAYNSPLHF
DNA: TGTGCCAGCAGGCCCGCGGGGGCCTATAATTCACCCCTCCACTTT

size: -
D: TRBD1
V: TRBV5-1
J: TRBJ1-5
CDR3: CASSQGAGSNQPQHF
DNA: TGCGCCAGCAGCCAGGGGGCGGGGAGCAATCAGCCCCAGCATTTT

size: few
D: -
V: TRBV5-1
J: TRBJ2-7
CDR3: CASSLDGTSSYEQYF
DNA: TGCGCCAGCAGCTTAGACGGGACAAGCTCCTACGAGCAGTACTTC

size: once
D: -
V: TRBV3-1
J: TRBJ2-7
CDR3: CASSQGAECEQYF
DNA: TGTGCCAGCAGCCAAGGGGCAGAGTGCGAGCAGTACTTC

size: many
D: TRBD1
V: TRBV5-1
J: TRBJ2-3
CDR3: CASSPWDRASDTQYF
DNA: TGCGCCAGCAGCCCCTGGGACAGGGCGTCAGATACGCAGTATTTT

size: many
D: -
V: TRBV29-1
J: TRBJ1-5
CDR3: CSVEVASNQPQHF
DNA: TGCAGCGTTGAGGTCGCGAGCAATCAGCCCCAGCATTTT

size: medium-sized
D: -
V: TRBV6-6
J: TRBJ1-2
CDR3: CASNQEPNYTF
DNA: TGTGCCAGCAACCAGGAGCCAAATTATACCTTC

size: few
D: -
V: TRBV4-1
J: TRBJ1-1
CDR3: CASTRTAWNTEAFF
DNA: TGCGCCAGCACCCGGACAGCGTGGAACACTGAAGCTTTCTTT

size: few
D: TRBD2
V: TRBV11-2
J: TRBJ2-5
CDR3: CASSSGWRGGVETQYF
DNA: TGTGCCAGCAGCTCGGGATGGCGGGGGGGCGTGGAGACCCAGTACTTC

size: -
D: -
V: TRBV20-1
J: TRBJ1-2
CDR3: CSARVGGYGYTF
DNA: TGCAGTGCTAGAGTTGGAGGGTATGGCTACACCTTC

size: -
D: -
V: TRBV18
J: TRBJ1-2
CDR3: CASSPQDGRANYGYTF
DNA: TGTGCCAGCTCACCACAGGACGGAAGAGCTAACTATGGCTACACCTTC

size: -
D: -
V: TRBV7-2
J: TRBJ1-2
CDR3: CASSLPGFGGYTF
DNA: TGTGCCAGCAGCCTTCCGGGCTTCGGGGGCTACACCTTC